This T cell receptor (beta chain) emerged from a study of blood T cell repertoires in COVID-19. Assay: immunoSEQ multiplex PCR; the TCRdb copy retains only in-frame clones and omits some. This table has about 150,000 clones, over 80% appearing once. The TCR originated in a woman of 80 years or more with COVID-19, enrolled during active disease. Sequenced input: peripheral blood.

The CDR3 reads CASSPPLRVEAFF. The DNA for the CDR3 is TGTGCCAGCTCACCACCATTGAGGGTTGAAGCTTTCTTT. V usage is TRBV18 and J usage is TRBJ1-1; D ambiguous. The CDR3 runs 13 residues. Trimming took 0 bases from V and 7 from J, leaving 9 bases between them. Germline CDR1 is KGHSH and CDR2 is LQKENI. The full variable domain, rest sourced from reference TRBV18 and TRBJ1-1, is NAGVMQNPRHLVRRRGQEARLRCSPMKGHSHVYWYRQLPEEGLKFMVYLQKENIIDESGMPKERFSAEFPKEGPSILRIQQVVRGDSAAYFCASSPPLRVEAFFGQGTRLTVV.